Below, 21 T cell receptor beta chains from the same sample are listed, as sequenced in a study of blood T cells in healthy people across ages. A second PCR, run for about 7 to 11 cycles, used a sample-barcoded 5' primer plus a J-beta primer mix. In TCRdb, the 5' RACE reads were re-called with MiXCR into one record per CDR3 protein. The sample has just over 800,000 distinct CDR3 sequences; approximately 65% are singletons. Input material: blood. All receptors come from a man aged 25-40 years in good health.

The chain uses TRBV9 and TRBJ1-6, with a possible D match to TRBD1 (5 bases). Trimming took off 10 bases at V and 7 bases at J, with 15 bases between the two ends. This CDR3 has 13 amino acids. The germline CDR1 and CDR2 sequences are SGDLS and YYNGEE. The CDR3 DNA reads TGTGCCTCCCAAGACAGTTTAAATTCACCCCTCCACTTT. It codes for CASQDSLNSPLHF.

This clonotype was found a few times. This CDR3 is CSVEDRGSYGYTF. The CDR3 nucleotides read TGCAGCGTTGAAGATCGGGGGAGCTATGGCTACACCTTC. V gene TRBV29-1 combines with J gene TRBJ1-2, with D perhaps matching TRBD1 (5 bases). Per germline, CDR1 SQVTM and CDR2 ANQGSEA. This CDR3 region has 13 residues. Trimming shortened V by 0 bases and J by 4 bases, and 9 bases separated the two germline ends.

Comments on this clonotype: Its ends do not fully match the called genes, so a read error is possible. The genes are TRBV6-1 and TRBJ1-5; 11 positions match TRBD1. The CDR3 is made up of 18 amino acids. The germline V gene has CDR1 MNHNS and CDR2 SASEGT. The CDR3, as DNA: TGTGCCAGCGACCCCTCCGGGACAGGGGGAGGAGGCAAGCAGCCCCAGCATTTT. It yields the protein CASDPSGTGGGGKQPQHF.

V usage is TRBV29-1 and J usage is TRBJ2-7; D is possibly TRBD1 (6 bases). The CDR3 covers 15 residues. The V and J ends lost 6 bases and 2 bases respectively, with 20 bases between them. The germline V gene has CDR1 SQVTM and CDR2 ANQGSEA. CDR3 sequence: CSVHLTGSPAYEQYF. In nucleotides, the CDR3 is TGCAGCGTCCACCTGACAGGCTCTCCCGCCTACGAGCAGTACTTC.

As concerns this clonotype: No conserved phenylalanine or tryptophan is present at the end of the CDR3, so a read error is the likely explanation. The chain is built from TRBV3-1 and TRBJ2-4, with 7 nucleotides matching TRBD1. This CDR3 has 14 residues. From germline, CDR1 is LGHDT and CDR2 YNNKEL (reference sequence). V shed 2 bases, J shed 7 bases, and the junction held 5 bases outside the gene matches. CDR3 in DNA: TGTGCCAGCAGCCAAAGACAGGGTCGGAACATTCAGTACTAC. It specifies CASSQRQGRNIQYY.

This clonotype was counted between two and nine times. The J gene is TRBJ2-5, the V gene TRBV20-1, with D possibly being TRBD1 (5 bases). The V and J ends lost 6 bases and 2 bases respectively, with 10 bases between them. Germline V lookup: CDR1 DFQATT, CDR2 SNEGSKA (reference sequence). The CDR3 contains 12 residues. The CDR3 DNA reads TGCAGTGCCATTGACAGACAAGAGACCCAGTACTTC. It specifies CSAIDRQETQYF.

V and J are TRBV5-5 and TRBJ2-1; weak D call: TRBD2 (5 bases). This CDR3 comprises 16 residues. The V gene's germline CDR1 is SGHKS and CDR2 YYEKEE (reference sequence). V was clipped by 2 bases and J by 7 bases, with 19 bases between them. CDR3 region: CASSLPAATLGNEQFF. The CDR3 DNA sequence: TGTGCCAGCAGCTTACCAGCGGCGACTCTAGGAAATGAGCAGTTCTTC.

The chain combines TRBV12-3 or TRBV12-4 with TRBJ2-1, with D uncertain. Matching the DNA end better, TRBJ2-7 makes the J call doubtful. This CDR3 is 13 amino acids long. This chain's CDR3 is CASSLVATNEQYF. The CDR3 DNA is TGTGCCAGCAGTTTAGTGGCCACCAATGAGCAGTACTTC.

This rearrangement joins TRBV6-2 or TRBV6-3 to TRBJ2-7, with 7 positions matching TRBD1. Trimming at V came to 4 bases and at J to 2 bases, leaving 5 bases not matched to a gene. CDR1 is MNHEY, CDR2 SVGEGT, per germline. This CDR3 has 14 amino acids. CDR3 loop: CASSSGQAPYEQYF. The CDR3 DNA sequence: TGTGCCAGCAGTTCCGGACAGGCCCCCTACGAGCAGTACTTC.

V usage is TRBV12-3 or TRBV12-4 and J usage is TRBJ2-1; unclear D gene. V lost 3 bases, J lost 5 bases, and 8 bases lay in between. The CDR3 covers 13 residues. CDR3 DNA sequence: TGTGCCAGCAGTTTCAAGGGTAACAATGAGCAGTTCTTC. This codes for CASSFKGNNEQFF.

The V gene is TRBV27, the J gene TRBJ2-1; 12 bases align to TRBD2. J gave up 8 bases and V 1 base, and 9 bases lay outside the gene matches. From germline, CDR1 is MNHEY and CDR2 SMNVEV (reference sequence). The CDR3 runs to 17 residues. CDR3 DNA: TGTGCCAGCAGTTTATTGCTAGCGGGGGGGCCTATGCATGAGCAGTTCTTC. It codes for CASSLLLAGGPMHEQFF.

The chain combines TRBV20-1 with TRBJ2-7, with D perhaps TRBD1 (6 bases). Trimming took off 0 bases at V and 2 bases at J, with 8 bases between the two ends. CDR3 length equals 13 residues. Germline CDR1 and CDR2: DFQATT and SNEGSKA (reference sequence). CDR3 amino acids: CSARDGQTYEQYF. As DNA, the CDR3 is TGCAGTGCTAGAGATGGACAGACCTACGAGCAGTACTTC.

The sample holds a few counts of this clonotype. J is TRBJ2-1 and V is TRBV3-1; possible D gene TRBD2, 5 bases. The CDR3 totals 15 residues. Germline-derived CDR1 and CDR2 are LGHDT and YNNKEL (reference sequence). V shed 3 bases and J shed 5 bases, with 14 bases lying between them. The CDR3 here is CASSQAGLGHNEQFF. DNA for the CDR3: TGTGCCAGCAGCCAGGCGGGTTTAGGACACAATGAGCAGTTCTTC.

The chain couples TRBV4-3 to TRBJ2-6; D call uncertain. Trimming stripped 2 bases from V and 2 bases from J, with 7 bases between. CDR1 and CDR2 from the germline V gene are LGHNA and YSLEER. The CDR3 contains 15 residues. CDR3 in amino acids: CASSQRMTGANVLTF. CDR3 nucleotides: TGCGCCAGCAGCCAACGGATGACTGGGGCCAACGTCCTGACTTTC.

The V and J genes are TRBV7-2 and TRBJ1-2; maybe TRBD1 (5 bases). Germline assignment: CDR1 SGHTA and CDR2 FQGNSA. The CDR3 runs to 15 residues. V was cut by 6 bases and J by 4 bases, with 18 bases left in between. The CDR3 here is CASSRVWAGSYGYTF. As DNA, the CDR3 is TGTGCCAGCAGTCGGGTTTGGGCAGGGAGCTATGGCTACACCTTC.

The sample holds one count of this clonotype. The rearrangement uses TRBV25-1 and TRBJ2-2; maybe TRBD1 (7 bases). Germline-derived CDR1 and CDR2 are MGHDK and SYGVNS. CDR3 length: 19 residues. Trimming removed 4 bases from V and 0 bases from J, with 21 bases in between. The CDR3 spells CASSVTALQGTPNTGELFF. DNA of the CDR3: TGTGCCAGCAGTGTGACGGCCCTACAGGGGACTCCGAACACCGGGGAGCTGTTTTTT.

The chain employs TRBV6-1 and TRBJ2-7, with D possibly matching TRBD1 (6 bases). Germline loops: CDR1 MNHNS, CDR2 SASEGT. This CDR3 is 12 amino acids long. V was pared by 7 bases and J by 3 bases, with 10 bases between. CDR3 sequence (DNA): TGTGCCAGCAAGGGGGATCTCTACGAGCAGTACTTC. It yields the protein CASKGDLYEQYF.

This clonotype appeared a few times. The DNA of the CDR3 is TGCAGTGGCGCCGGGGGCTCCTACAATGAGCAGTTCTTC. Protein sequence: CSGAGGSYNEQFF. J is TRBJ2-1 and V is TRBV20-1, with a tentative D call TRBD2 (6 bases). Germline assignment: CDR1 DFQATT and CDR2 SNEGSKA (reference sequence). V was cut by 7 bases and J by 0 bases, with 10 bases left in between. CDR3 size: 13 residues.

The chain has TRBV5-1 and TRBJ2-3; unclear D gene. The CDR3 covers 15 residues. Trimming removed 0 bases at V and 0 bases at J, with 8 bases between. Germline V gives CDR1 SGHRS, CDR2 YFSETQ. For the CDR3, the DNA is TGCGCCAGCAGCTTGGCCCGTCAGAGCACAGATACGCAGTATTTT. Its protein is CASSLARQSTDTQYF.

The chain uses TRBV5-1 and TRBJ2-5; 8 bases align to TRBD1. The CDR3 contains 18 residues. The ends lost 4 bases at V and 1 base at J; junction bases unmatched: 15. Germline CDR1 reads SGHRS; CDR2 reads YFSETQ. CDR3 sequence (DNA): TGCGCCAGCAGCATATACAGGGGGAGAGATCTAAGCCAAGAGACCCAGTACTTC. This codes for CASSIYRGRDLSQETQYF.

The genes are TRBV6-2 or TRBV6-3 and TRBJ2-5, with 7 positions matching TRBD2. Germline V gene data show CDR1 as MNHEY and CDR2 as SVGEGT. The CDR3 runs to 14 residues. The ends lost 2 bases at V and 2 bases at J; junction bases unmatched: 2. This chain's CDR3 is CASSYAGVQETQYF. For the CDR3, the DNA is TGTGCCAGCAGTTACGCGGGGGTACAAGAGACCCAGTACTTC.